The present T cell receptor beta chain was sequenced within a study of blood T cell repertoires in COVID-19. Study as a whole: Sources were T cells, B-cell-depleted T cells, or PBMCs; the material itself was cDNA or gDNA.

Under the authors' procedure: The authors estimated nucleated cell counts from reference gene primer amplification. Assay: immunoSEQ multiplex PCR; the TCRdb copy retains only in-frame clones and omits some. V, J and clone size derive from that table, while D and trimming were established from the DNA sequence. Of more than 200,000 clones listed, 85% to 90% are singletons. Participants had their cohort set by participant-reported clinical history. The CDR3 sequence is 14 residues long. The V gene's germline CDR1 is SGHTA and CDR2 FQGTGA. V gave up 5 bases and J gave up 6 bases, with 13 bases separating them.

The V gene is TRBV7-3, the J gene TRBJ1-4; weak D call: TRBD1 (5 bases). Sequencing was done on a sample of PBMCs or T cells enriched from blood (not recorded which). The TCR sequence derives from a woman in her 30s who had recovered from COVID-19. In DNA form, the CDR3 reads TGTGCCAGCAGCGCGAGCGGGACCGATGAAAAACTGTTTTTT. The encoded protein is CASSASGTDEKLFF.